This T cell receptor beta chain was captured in a study of identical twins. TCRdb reprocessed the 5' RACE reads with MiXCR, giving one entry per CDR3 protein. The sample holds 420,000 or so distinct CDR3 sequences, about 18% seen once. Donors were all healthy Caucasians. This clonotype was detected a few times. This receptor was obtained from a man aged 45-65 years in good health. Sequenced material: naive T cells sorted from blood.

The CDR3 sequence: CASSLKFSSEKLFF. DNA of the CDR3: TGTGCCAGCAGCTTAAAATTTTCGAGCGAAAAACTGTTTTTT. The chain recombines TRBV7-2 with TRBJ1-4; no clear D. Germline CDR1 reads SGHTA; CDR2 reads FQGNSA. The CDR3 length is 14 residues. The V gene lost 2 bases and the J gene lost 8 bases, with 12 bases spanning the gap.